The TCR beta chain described here comes from a study of blood T cells in healthy people across ages. Study-level results: Whereas aged donors had fewer naive CD4+ cells, long-lived donors had more of them and higher diversity.

Together with a sample-barcoded 5' primer, a J-beta primer mix was included in a second PCR lasting about 6 to 11 cycles. Each cDNA molecule received a tag from a template-switch adaptor that had 12 random nucleotides. A single record per CDR3 protein comes from TCRdb applying MiXCR to the 5' RACE reads. The table shows around 1,900,000 distinct CDR3 sequences, with approximately 39% occurring only once. This clonotype appeared once. The antigen is not known. This CDR3 is built from 15 residues. Trimming left V 4 bases short and J 5 bases short, with 17 bases between. Looked up from germline, CDR1 is MGHRA and CDR2 is YSYEKL. Drawn from each donor were roughly 9.4 milliliters of peripheral blood. Each sample yielded at least 6.5 million isolated PBMCs.

This clonotype originated in a human donor in good health. V and J are TRBV4-1 and TRBJ2-5; perhaps TRBD2 as D (5 bases). The specimen sequenced was blood. In nucleotides, the CDR3 is TGCGCCAGCAGCCTAAAAGAGGGCCGTGGGGAGACCCAGTACTTC. It is translated as CASSLKEGRGETQYF.